Shown below are 14 T cell receptor beta chains from a single sample sequenced in a study of blood T cell repertoires in COVID-19. The assay was immunoSEQ multiplex PCR, and TCRdb's table has in-frame clones only and misses some. The sample records around 130,000 clones, 85% to 90% being singletons. Sequences were obtained from peripheral blood. These receptors all come from a man aged 70 or older with active or convalescent COVID-19.

This chain uses TRBV7-2 with TRBJ2-1, with a tentative D call TRBD1 (8 bases). This CDR3 is built from 15 residues. V was cut by 1 base and J by 9 bases, with 16 bases left in between. Germline lookup yields CDR1 SGHTA and CDR2 FQGNSA. Written as DNA, the CDR3 is TGTGCCAGCAGCTTAGGAGGGGGGGGACAGGCTGAGCAGTTCTTC. As protein: CASSLGGGGQAEQFF.

The rearrangement joins TRBV18 to TRBJ1-2; TRBD1 matches at 7 bases. With 2 bases clipped from V and 3 bases from J, the junction kept 12 bases outside the gene matches. The CDR3 contains 17 residues. Germline loops: CDR1 KGHSH, CDR2 LQKENI. The CDR3 sequence is CASSPKGAGNMDYGYTF. The CDR3 bases are TGTGCCAGCTCACCAAAGGGGGCCGGGAATATGGACTATGGCTACACCTTC.

The chain employs TRBV14 and TRBJ1-1; TRBD1 agrees at 7 bases. The germline V gene encodes CDR1 SGHDN and CDR2 FVKESK. V lost 5 bases to trimming and J lost 5 bases; unmatched junction nucleotides: 2. The CDR3 extends over 12 amino acids. CDR3 sequence reads: CASSIRGTEAFF. Written as DNA, the CDR3 is TGTGCCAGCAGCATCAGGGGGACTGAAGCTTTCTTT.

This clone was observed a few times. The chain couples TRBV6-6 to TRBJ2-7; D unresolved. V was cut by 10 bases and J by 0 bases, with 7 bases left in between. Germline CDR1 is MNHNY and CDR2 is SVGAGI (reference sequence). This CDR3 has 11 amino acids. In DNA, the CDR3 is TGTGCCACAGGTTTCTCCTACGAGCAGTACTTC. It encodes CATGFSYEQYF.

V usage is TRBV3-1 (or the pseudogene TRBV3-2) and J usage is TRBJ2-5; no definite D call. The CDR3 length is 12 residues. Germline V gives CDR1 LGHDT, CDR2 YNNKEL (reference sequence). The V and J ends lost 4 bases and 2 bases respectively, with 5 bases between them. The CDR3 nucleotides are TGTGCCAGCAGCCGTCCACAAGAGACCCAGTACTTC. Translated: CASSRPQETQYF.

This rearrangement joins TRBV27 to TRBJ1-6; TRBD1 aligns across 8 bases. V trimming: 4 bases; J trimming: 11 bases; junction bases outside the gene matches: 10. CDR1 and CDR2 (germline): MNHEY, SMNVEV (reference sequence). CDR3 length: 15 residues. CDR3 amino acids: CASSSSGGRSTPLHF. The CDR3 coding sequence is TGTGCCAGCAGTTCGTCAGGGGGCCGGTCGACACCCCTCCACTTT.

The rearrangement uses TRBV28 and TRBJ1-2; 10 positions match TRBD1. Germline loops: CDR1 MDHEN, CDR2 SYDVKM. Trimming removed 6 bases from V and 5 bases from J; junction bases left unmatched: 15. The CDR3 sequence is 17 residues long. The CDR3 DNA is TGTGCCAGCAGCCGGGGGACAGGGGAAGAATGGTTTTATGGCTACACCTTC. It codes for CASSRGTGEEWFYGYTF.

This chain connects TRBV5-1 to TRBJ1-2; 9 nucleotides line up with TRBD1. Germline V gives CDR1 SGHRS, CDR2 YFSETQ. V was pared by 0 bases and J by 13 bases, with 7 bases of the junction left unmatched. The CDR3 is 13 residues long. The CDR3 nucleotides read TGCGCCAGCAGCTTGGGACAGGGGGAATTTGGCACCTTC. Encoded protein: CASSLGQGEFGTF.

The genes are TRBV5-1 and TRBJ2-7; D is unclear. Germline V gives CDR1 SGHRS, CDR2 YFSETQ. The CDR3 spans 15 residues. V was cut by 0 bases and J by 6 bases, with 16 bases left in between. The CDR3 DNA is TGCGCCAGCAGCTTGGAAAGCAGCCCGACTTCCGAGCAGTACTTC. This translates into CASSLESSPTSEQYF.

This clone was recorded only once. This chain connects TRBV7-2 to TRBJ2-3, with 9 bases that match TRBD2. Germline V gives CDR1 SGHTA, CDR2 FQGNSA. The CDR3 spans 15 residues. Germline trimming cut 5 bases from V and 2 bases from J; bases unmatched to any gene: 5. In DNA, the CDR3 is TGTGCCAGCAGCCCTACTAGCGGGTCCACAGATACGCAGTATTTT. The encoded protein is CASSPTSGSTDTQYF.

This chain links TRBV30 with TRBJ2-2, with 9 bases that match TRBD1. V lost 4 bases to trimming and J lost 1 base; unmatched junction nucleotides: 1. The CDR3 runs 14 residues. The germline gives CDR1 GTSNPN, CDR2 SVGIG (reference sequence). CDR3 bases: TGTGCCTGGAACAGGGGGCTGAACACCGGGGAGCTGTTTTTT. Amino acids: CAWNRGLNTGELFF.

The chain employs TRBV28 and TRBJ1-2; TRBD1 matches 9 bases. The CDR3 length is 15 residues. Unmatched junction bases numbered 14, after V lost 8 bases and J lost 7 bases. Per germline, CDR1 MDHEN and CDR2 SYDVKM. This CDR3 reads CASLDSGQGFSGYTF. DNA for the CDR3: TGTGCCAGCCTCGATAGCGGACAGGGGTTCAGTGGCTACACCTTC.

The sample holds a few counts of this clone. The rearrangement uses TRBV5-6 and TRBJ2-2, with TRBD1 matching 7 bases. V gave up 3 bases and J gave up 3 bases; unmatched junction bases: 11. Germline V gene data show CDR1 as SGHDT and CDR2 as YYEEEE. The CDR3 runs 17 residues. CDR3 sequence (DNA): TGTGCCAGCAGCTATACGGGACAGCGTATGTACACCGGGGAGCTGTTTTTT. As protein: CASSYTGQRMYTGELFF.

The chain uses TRBV6-1 and TRBJ2-7; D uncertain. CDR3 length: 12 amino acids. The germline V gene has CDR1 MNHNS and CDR2 SASEGT. Trimming took 2 bases from V and 5 from J, leaving 7 bases between them. The CDR3 DNA sequence: TGTGCCAGCAGTGAAAACCGAGACGAGCAGTACTTC. As protein: CASSENRDEQYF.